The 17 T cell receptor beta chains below were found in one sample sequenced in a study of shared clonotypes between healthy human individuals. Produced via immunoSEQ multiplex PCR; TCRdb's table is partial and in-frame only. In the table there are roughly 1.4 million clones, approximately 98.5% of which are singletons. Source material: naive CD4+ T cells sorted from blood. Subset in this sample: CD45RA+ positively selected. Receptors originate from a young man in good health.

The chain combines TRBV4-1 with TRBJ1-4; the D gene is possibly TRBD1 (5 bases). This CDR3 comprises 15 residues. The germline V gene has CDR1 MGHRA and CDR2 YSYEKL. V was trimmed by 1 base and J by 4 bases, leaving 10 bases between them. The CDR3 loop is CASSQGPGINEKLFF. The CDR3 bases are TGCGCCAGCAGCCAAGGCCCAGGGATTAATGAAAAACTGTTTTTT.

The chain carries TRBV5-6 and TRBJ2-3; D remains ambiguous. The germline CDR1 and CDR2 sequences are SGHDT and YYEEEE. V lost 4 bases and J lost 4, with 16 bases in between. The CDR3 runs to 15 residues. CDR3 in DNA: TGTGCCAGCAGCCGCGCCCACAAGAGGCCAGATACGCAGTATTTT. Translated, it gives CASSRAHKRPDTQYF.

This chain connects TRBV28 to TRBJ2-3; TRBD2 aligns across 12 bases. This CDR3 has 15 amino acids. J lost 6 bases, V lost 8 bases, and 9 bases had no gene match. Looked up from germline, CDR1 is MDHEN and CDR2 is SYDVKM. The CDR3 loop is CASGRTSGAEDTQYF. CDR3 DNA: TGTGCCAGCGGACGGACTAGCGGGGCAGAGGATACGCAGTATTTT.

The chain couples TRBV5-1 to TRBJ2-3, with a possible D match to TRBD2 (6 bases). Germline V gene sequence: CDR1 SGHRS, CDR2 YFSETQ. The CDR3 has 14 residues. V was cut by 4 bases and J by 2 bases, with 11 bases left in between. The CDR3 protein is CASSVGDFTDTQYF. CDR3 in DNA: TGCGCCAGCAGCGTGGGGGACTTCACAGATACGCAGTATTTT. Looking up the rest from reference TRBV5-1 and TRBJ2-3 gives the full variable domain: KAGVTQTPRYLIKTRGQQVTLSCSPISGHRSVSWYQQTPGQGLQFLFEYFSETQRNKGNFPGRFSGRQFSNSRSEMNVSTLELGDSALYLCASSVGDFTDTQYFGPGTRLTVL.

The J gene is TRBJ2-7, the V gene TRBV2, with D possibly being TRBD1 or TRBD2 (5 bases each). The CDR3 has 15 amino acids. Trimming stripped 4 bases from V and 6 bases from J, with 19 bases between. Germline values: CDR1 SNHLY, CDR2 FYNNEI. DNA for the CDR3: TGTGCCAGCAGTGCGGGGACCCCTGGTATTGGCGAGCAGTACTTC. It is translated as CASSAGTPGIGEQYF.

Note on this clone: Additional DNA sequences in this sample encode the identical CDR3. The chain combines TRBV7-3 with TRBJ2-3, with TRBD1 as a possible D gene (7 bases). Germline V CDR1 and CDR2: SGHTA, FQGTGA. Between the trimmed V and J ends, which lost 3 bases and 3 bases, there was a span of 10 bases. This CDR3 is 14 amino acids long. Written as DNA, the CDR3 is TGTGCCAGCAGCTTGACAGGGACTACAGATACGCAGTATTTT. Encoded protein: CASSLTGTTDTQYF.

This clone was observed a single time. The same CDR3 also results from other DNA sequences found in this sample. The chain uses TRBV10-1 and TRBJ2-3; D gene unclear. The CDR3 has 13 residues. V lost 3 bases, J lost 3 bases, and 7 bases lay in between. Germline values: CDR1 WNHNN, CDR2 SYGVQD (reference sequence). The CDR3 nucleotides read TGCGCCAGCAGTGAAAGCCTGACAGATACGCAGTATTTT. Residues: CASSESLTDTQYF.

This clone appeared a single time. The CDR3: CASSLGTTRQETQYF. In DNA form, the CDR3 reads TGTGCCAGCAGCTTGGGGACTACAAGACAAGAGACCCAGTACTTC. The chain recombines TRBV7-3 with TRBJ2-5, with TRBD2 matching 7 bases. This CDR3 contains 15 residues. J lost 2 bases, V lost 3 bases, and 6 bases had no gene match. The germline V gene has CDR1 SGHTA and CDR2 FQGTGA.

The chain is built from TRBV5-6 and TRBJ1-4, with D unclear. This CDR3 has 13 amino acids. The ends were cut back, 2 bases at V and 6 bases at J, with 8 bases in the middle. Germline V CDR1 and CDR2: SGHDT, YYEEEE. The CDR3 is CASSFGADEKLFF. The DNA of the CDR3 is TGTGCCAGCAGCTTTGGAGCAGATGAAAAACTGTTTTTT.

The V call is TRBV5-1, the J call TRBJ2-1; 10 bases are shared with TRBD2. V shed 3 bases, J shed 4 bases, and the junction held 4 bases outside the gene matches. Germline V lookup: CDR1 SGHRS, CDR2 YFSETQ. The CDR3 extends over 15 amino acids. The CDR3 DNA follows: TGCGCCAGCAGCTCCCGAGCGGGAGGGTACAATGAGCAGTTCTTC. Translation: CASSSRAGGYNEQFF. Looking up the rest from reference TRBV5-1 and TRBJ2-1 gives the full variable domain: KAGVTQTPRYLIKTRGQQVTLSCSPISGHRSVSWYQQTPGQGLQFLFEYFSETQRNKGNFPGRFSGRQFSNSRSEMNVSTLELGDSALYLCASSSRAGGYNEQFFGPGTRLTVL.

V gene TRBV28 combines with J gene TRBJ1-2; D perhaps matches TRBD1 (5 bases). V lost 4 bases, J lost 4 bases, and 16 bases lay in between. This CDR3 has 15 residues. Per the germline V gene, CDR1 is MDHEN and CDR2 is SYDVKM. The CDR3 sequence is CASSSVRQNLYGYTF. CDR3 bases: TGTGCCAGCAGTTCAGTCCGACAGAACCTCTATGGCTACACCTTC.

In nucleotides, the CDR3 is TGTGCCAGCAGCCCGACGGACAGGCGGGCACCAGCTAACTATGGCTACACCTTC. Its protein product is CASSPTDRRAPANYGYTF. The chain employs TRBV5-6 and TRBJ1-2; 7 nucleotides align to TRBD1. The CDR3 length is 18 residues. Germline V gives CDR1 SGHDT, CDR2 YYEEEE. V dropped 4 bases and J dropped 0; count of bases not matched to a gene: 15.

The V gene is TRBV5-1, the J gene TRBJ2-3; D tentatively fits TRBD1 or TRBD2 (5 bases each). The germline CDR1 and CDR2 sequences are SGHRS and YFSETQ. This CDR3 has 14 amino acids. Trimming pared 7 bases from V and 6 bases from J, leaving 18 bases between. The DNA of the CDR3 is TGCGCCAGCGGCCACCCGGGGCCACAGGATACGCAGTATTTT. It translates to CASGHPGPQDTQYF.

The chain recombines TRBV5-4 with TRBJ2-1, with TRBD2 identical over 9 bases. Trimming cost V 0 bases and J 6 bases; bases outside gene matches: 7. The CDR3 consists of 16 residues. Germline lookup yields CDR1 SGHNT and CDR2 YYREEE (reference sequence). The CDR3 reads CASSLALAGIGNEQFF. The CDR3 DNA sequence: TGTGCCAGCAGCTTGGCCCTAGCGGGAATTGGCAATGAGCAGTTCTTC.

This chain joins TRBV6-5 and TRBJ2-1; the match to TRBD2 covers 9 bases. Germline CDR1 reads MNHEY; CDR2 reads SVGAGI. The CDR3 has 14 amino acids. Losses at the gene ends were 4 bases for V and 7 bases for J; bases not matched to a gene: 5. CDR3 protein: CASSLGLAGNEQFF. The CDR3 bases are TGTGCCAGCAGTTTAGGGCTAGCGGGAAATGAGCAGTTCTTC.

This chain uses TRBV7-2 with TRBJ1-5, with D unresolved. From germline, CDR1 is SGHTA and CDR2 FQGNSA. The CDR3 extends over 15 amino acids. V shed 1 base and J shed 1 base, with 8 bases lying between them. The CDR3 sequence is CASSLDSASNQPQHF. CDR3 coding DNA: TGTGCCAGCAGCTTAGACAGCGCCAGCAATCAGCCCCAGCATTTT.

The chain couples TRBV7-2 to TRBJ2-7, with 10 nucleotides matching TRBD2. The CDR3 is made up of 16 amino acids. Per the germline V gene, CDR1 is SGHTA and CDR2 is FQGNSA. The J segment lost 4 bases and the V segment lost 5 bases, leaving 11 bases of the junction unmatched. CDR3 in amino acids: CASSTRAGTSVYEQYF. The DNA for the CDR3 is TGTGCCAGCAGCACCCGTGCCGGGACTAGCGTATACGAGCAGTACTTC. The variable domain in full, completed from reference TRBV7-2 and TRBJ2-7, reads GAGVSQSPSNKVTEKGKDVELRCDPISGHTALYWYRQSLGQGLEFLIYFQGNSAPDKSGLPSDRFSAERTGGSVSTLTIQRTQQEDSAVYLCASSTRAGTSVYEQYFGPGTRLTVT.